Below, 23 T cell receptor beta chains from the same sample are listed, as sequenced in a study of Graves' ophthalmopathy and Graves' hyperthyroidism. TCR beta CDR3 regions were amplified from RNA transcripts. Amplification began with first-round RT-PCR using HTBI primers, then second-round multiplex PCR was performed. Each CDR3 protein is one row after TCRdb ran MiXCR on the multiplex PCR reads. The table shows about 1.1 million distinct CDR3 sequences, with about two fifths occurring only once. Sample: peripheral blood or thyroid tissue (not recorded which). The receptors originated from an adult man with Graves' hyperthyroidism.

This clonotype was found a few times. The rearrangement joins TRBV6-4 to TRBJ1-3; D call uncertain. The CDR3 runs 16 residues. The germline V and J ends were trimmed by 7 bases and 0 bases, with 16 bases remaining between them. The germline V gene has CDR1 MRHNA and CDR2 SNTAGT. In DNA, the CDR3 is TGTGCCAGCATTCCTCCCCGAAGAATCTCTGGAAACACCATATATTTT. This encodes CASIPPRRISGNTIYF.

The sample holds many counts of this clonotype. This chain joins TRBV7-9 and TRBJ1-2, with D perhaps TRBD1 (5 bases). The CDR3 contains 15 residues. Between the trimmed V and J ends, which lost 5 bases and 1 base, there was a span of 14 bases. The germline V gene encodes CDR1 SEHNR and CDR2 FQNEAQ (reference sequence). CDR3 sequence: CASSPDGGVNYGYTF. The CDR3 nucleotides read TGTGCCAGCAGCCCGGACGGAGGGGTTAACTATGGCTACACCTTC.

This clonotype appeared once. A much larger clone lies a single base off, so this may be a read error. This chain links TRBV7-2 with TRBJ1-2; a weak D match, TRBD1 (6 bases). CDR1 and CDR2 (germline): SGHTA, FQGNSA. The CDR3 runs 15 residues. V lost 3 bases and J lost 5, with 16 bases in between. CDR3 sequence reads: CASSFPGQPEYGYTF. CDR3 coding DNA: TGTGCCAGCAGCTTTCCGGGACAACCAGAATATGGCTACACCTTC.

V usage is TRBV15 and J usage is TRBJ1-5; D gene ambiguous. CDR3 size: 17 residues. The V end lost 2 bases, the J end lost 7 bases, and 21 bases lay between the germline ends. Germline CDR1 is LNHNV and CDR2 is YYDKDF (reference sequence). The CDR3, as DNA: TGTGCCACCAGCAGAAGGAGTGGCGGAGGGAGTAGGCAGCCCCAGCATTTT. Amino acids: CATSRRSGGGSRQPQHF.

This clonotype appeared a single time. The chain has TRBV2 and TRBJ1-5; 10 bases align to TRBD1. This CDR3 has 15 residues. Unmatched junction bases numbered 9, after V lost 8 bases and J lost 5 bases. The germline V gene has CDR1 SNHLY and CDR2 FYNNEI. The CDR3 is CASGVDRGEYQPQHF. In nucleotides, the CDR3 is TGTGCCAGCGGGGTGGACAGGGGGGAGTATCAGCCCCAGCATTTT.

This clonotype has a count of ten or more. The CDR3 DNA reads TGTGCCAGCGTGGAGATGGCTTTGAGCTATGGCTACACCTTC. This gives the protein CASVEMALSYGYTF. V gene TRBV5-6 combines with J gene TRBJ1-2, with D unclear. This CDR3 is built from 14 residues. V was clipped by 7 bases and J by 4 bases, with 17 bases between them. Germline V gene lookup returns CDR1 SGHDT and CDR2 YYEEEE. The entire variable domain, with the rest obtained from reference TRBV5-6 and TRBJ1-2, is as follows: DAGVTQSPTHLIKTRGQQVTLRCSPKSGHDTVSWYQQALGQGPQFIFQYYEEEERQRGNFPDRFSGHQFPNYSSELNVNALLLGDSALYLCASVEMALSYGYTFGSGTRLTVV.

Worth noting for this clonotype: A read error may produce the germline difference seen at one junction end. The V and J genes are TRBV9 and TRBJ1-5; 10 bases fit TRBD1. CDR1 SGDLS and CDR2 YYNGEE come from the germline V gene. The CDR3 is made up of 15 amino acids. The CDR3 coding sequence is TGTGCCAGCACCAAAACAGGACAGGGGGTTTTGCCCCATCATTTT. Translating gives CASTKTGQGVLPHHF.

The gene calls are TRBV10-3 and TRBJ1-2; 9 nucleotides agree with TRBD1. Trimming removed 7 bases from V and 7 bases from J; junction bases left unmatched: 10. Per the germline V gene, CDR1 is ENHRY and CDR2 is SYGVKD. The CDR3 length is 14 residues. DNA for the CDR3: TGTGCCATCACCCAGACCGGGACAGGGAGTGGCTACACCTTC. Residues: CAITQTGTGSGYTF.

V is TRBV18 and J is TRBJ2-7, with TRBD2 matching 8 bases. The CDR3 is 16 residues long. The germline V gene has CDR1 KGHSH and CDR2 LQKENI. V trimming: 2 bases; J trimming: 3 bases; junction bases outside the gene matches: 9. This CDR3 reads CASSPGPAGGFYEQYF. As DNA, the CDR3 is TGTGCCAGCTCACCAGGTCCGGCGGGGGGATTCTACGAGCAGTACTTC. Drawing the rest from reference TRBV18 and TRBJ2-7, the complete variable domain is NAGVMQNPRHLVRRRGQEARLRCSPMKGHSHVYWYRQLPEEGLKFMVYLQKENIIDESGMPKERFSAEFPKEGPSILRIQQVVRGDSAAYFCASSPGPAGGFYEQYFGPGTRLTVT.

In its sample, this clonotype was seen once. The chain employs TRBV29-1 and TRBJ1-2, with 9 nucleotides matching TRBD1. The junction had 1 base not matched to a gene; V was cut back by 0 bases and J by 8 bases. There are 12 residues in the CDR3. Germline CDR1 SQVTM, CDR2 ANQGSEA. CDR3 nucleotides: TGCAGCGTTGAAGAGGGGACAGGGGGCTACACCTTC. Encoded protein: CSVEEGTGGYTF.

CDR3 sequence (DNA): TGTGCTAGTGCCGCGGACAGGGGGAAAAACGAGCAGTACTTC. Amino acid sequence: CASAADRGKNEQYF. The chain links TRBV12-5 to TRBJ2-7; 10 nucleotides line up with TRBD1. CDR1 and CDR2 (germline): LGHNT, FRNRAP. V lost 7 bases and J lost 5; bases outside the gene matches: 8. The CDR3 covers 14 residues.

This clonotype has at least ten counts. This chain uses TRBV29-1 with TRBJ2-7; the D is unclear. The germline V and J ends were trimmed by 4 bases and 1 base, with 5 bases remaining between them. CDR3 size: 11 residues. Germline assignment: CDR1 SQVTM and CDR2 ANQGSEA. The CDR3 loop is CSVGTSYEQYF. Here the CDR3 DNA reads TGCAGCGTTGGCACGTCCTACGAGCAGTACTTC.

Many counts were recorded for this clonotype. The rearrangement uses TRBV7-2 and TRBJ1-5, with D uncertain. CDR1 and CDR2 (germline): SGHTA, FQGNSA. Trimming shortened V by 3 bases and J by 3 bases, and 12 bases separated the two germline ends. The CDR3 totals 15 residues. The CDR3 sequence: CASSFKGSDNQPQHF. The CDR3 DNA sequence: TGTGCCAGCAGCTTTAAAGGCAGCGACAATCAGCCCCAGCATTTT.

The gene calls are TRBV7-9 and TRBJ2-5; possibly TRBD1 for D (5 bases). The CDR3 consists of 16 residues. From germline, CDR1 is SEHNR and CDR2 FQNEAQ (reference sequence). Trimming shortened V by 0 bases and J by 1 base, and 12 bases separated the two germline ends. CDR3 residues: CASSLAARAAQETQYF. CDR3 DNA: TGTGCCAGCAGCTTAGCGGCCAGGGCTGCCCAAGAGACCCAGTACTTC.

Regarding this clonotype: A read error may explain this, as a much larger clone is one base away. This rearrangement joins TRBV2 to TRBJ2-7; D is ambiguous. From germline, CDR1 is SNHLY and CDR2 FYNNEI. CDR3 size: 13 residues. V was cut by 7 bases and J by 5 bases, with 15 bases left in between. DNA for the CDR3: TGTGCCAGCACGGTCTTACAACTGGACGAGCAGTACTTC. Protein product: CASTVLQLDEQYF.

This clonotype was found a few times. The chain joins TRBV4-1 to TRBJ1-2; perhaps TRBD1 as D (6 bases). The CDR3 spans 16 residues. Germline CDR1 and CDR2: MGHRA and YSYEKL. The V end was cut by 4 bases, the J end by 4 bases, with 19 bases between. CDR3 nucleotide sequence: TGCGCCAGCAGCCCCCCTTTACAGGGAGTTATCTATGGCTACACCTTC. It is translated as CASSPPLQGVIYGYTF.

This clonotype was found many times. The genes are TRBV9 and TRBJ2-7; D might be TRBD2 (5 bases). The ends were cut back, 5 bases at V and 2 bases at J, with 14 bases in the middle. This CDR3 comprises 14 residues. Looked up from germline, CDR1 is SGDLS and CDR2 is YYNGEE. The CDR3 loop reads CASSARDRTYEQYF. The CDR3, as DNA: TGTGCCAGCAGTGCGAGGGATAGAACCTACGAGCAGTACTTC. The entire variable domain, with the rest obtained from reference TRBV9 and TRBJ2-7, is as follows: DSGVTQTPKHLITATGQRVTLRCSPRSGDLSVYWYQQSLDQGLQFLIQYYNGEERAKGNILERFSAQQFPDLHSELNLSSLELGDSALYFCASSARDRTYEQYFGPGTRLTVT.

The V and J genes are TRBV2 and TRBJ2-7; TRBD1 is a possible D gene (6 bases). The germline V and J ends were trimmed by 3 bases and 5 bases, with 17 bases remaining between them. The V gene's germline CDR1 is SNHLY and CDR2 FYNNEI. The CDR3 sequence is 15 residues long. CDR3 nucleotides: TGTGCCAGCAGTGACGTCGGGCAGGGGCCCAACGAGCAGTACTTC. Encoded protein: CASSDVGQGPNEQYF.

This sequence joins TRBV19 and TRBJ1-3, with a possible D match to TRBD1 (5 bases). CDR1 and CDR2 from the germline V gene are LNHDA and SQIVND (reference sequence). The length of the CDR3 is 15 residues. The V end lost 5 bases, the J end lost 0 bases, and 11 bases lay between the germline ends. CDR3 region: CASSLGLLSGNTIYF. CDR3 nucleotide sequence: TGTGCCAGTAGTCTGGGACTGCTCTCTGGAAACACCATATATTTT.

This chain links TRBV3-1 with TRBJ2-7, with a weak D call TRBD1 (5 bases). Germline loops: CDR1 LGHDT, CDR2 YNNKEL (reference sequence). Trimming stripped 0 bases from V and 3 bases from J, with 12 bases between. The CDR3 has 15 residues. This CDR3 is CASSQERTPFYEQYF. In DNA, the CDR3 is TGTGCCAGCAGCCAAGAACGGACACCCTTCTACGAGCAGTACTTC.

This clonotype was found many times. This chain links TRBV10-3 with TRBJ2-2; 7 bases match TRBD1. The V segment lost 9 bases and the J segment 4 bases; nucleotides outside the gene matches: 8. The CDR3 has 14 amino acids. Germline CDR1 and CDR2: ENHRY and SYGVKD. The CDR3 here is CAITGAGGTGELFF. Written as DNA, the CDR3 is TGTGCCATAACCGGAGCAGGGGGCACCGGGGAGCTGTTTTTT.

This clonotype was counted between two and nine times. DNA of the CDR3: TGTGCCAGCAGTTCTCCATCTCCGTTCCACTTTTCTGGGGCCAACGTCCTGACTTTC. Its protein is CASSSPSPFHFSGANVLTF. V is TRBV12-3 or TRBV12-4 and J is TRBJ2-6; D remains unclear. The CDR3 is 19 amino acids. Trimming took 4 bases from V and 1 from J, leaving 20 bases between them.

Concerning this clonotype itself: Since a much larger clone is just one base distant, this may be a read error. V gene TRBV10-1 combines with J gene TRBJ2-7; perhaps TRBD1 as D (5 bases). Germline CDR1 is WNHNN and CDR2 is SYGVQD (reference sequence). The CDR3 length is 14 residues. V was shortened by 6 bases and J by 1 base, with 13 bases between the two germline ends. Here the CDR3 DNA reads TGCGCCAGCAGCGCCTTAGGGGAATCCTACGAGCAGTACTTC. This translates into CASSALGESYEQYF.